This TCR beta chain was captured in a study of long-term antiretroviral therapy in people with HIV. Study findings and constraints: Diversity increased after ART yet remained lower than in transplant donor controls. Blood draws took place between 2004 and 2017 and possibly involved older ART regimens. Pre-ART clonal expansion yielded clones that dominated the repertoire at all time points. Records did not include ART adherence, viral resistance or therapy changes.

Regarding this clone: Its antigen is unknown.

With survey level as its setting, the immunoSEQ assay was v3.0. TCRdb keeps only in-frame clones here, not all; method: immunoSEQ multiplex PCR. This sample yields 30,000 to 50,000 clones, of which 75% to 90% are seen a single time; about 4% belongs to the top ten. The source was unsorted PBMCs, collected just before starting antiretroviral therapy. The origin of this receptor is a woman under 30 with HIV.

The CDR3 loop is CATQLRDRGNYEQYF. The DNA of the CDR3 is TGTGCCACTCAGCTCCGGGACAGGGGGAACTACGAGCAGTACTTC. The rearrangement uses TRBV6-1 and TRBJ2-7; TRBD1 matches at 11 bases. Germline-derived CDR1 and CDR2 are MNHNS and SASEGT. The CDR3 is made up of 15 amino acids. Losses at the gene ends were 10 bases for V and 3 bases for J; bases not matched to a gene: 11.